Reported below is one TCR beta chain. CDR1 is SGHRS and CDR2 is YFSETQ in the germline V gene. Losses at the gene ends were 0 bases for V and 5 bases for J; bases not matched to a gene: 7. The CDR3 extends over 15 amino acids. This specimen comes from a study of blood T cell repertoires in COVID-19. Study background: Acute and convalescent COVID-19 specimens originated in the United States, Italy and Spain.

Authors' analysis steps: Amplification of reference gene primers provided the estimated nucleated cell counts. Repertoires were generated with immunoSEQ multiplex PCR, while TCRdb's copy carries only in-frame clones and drops some. From that table come the V and J calls and clone size; the DNA was used to work out D and trimming. This sample has 70,000 to 80,000 clones, with approximately 80% found just once. Sequences were obtained from peripheral blood. The V gene is TRBV5-1, the J gene TRBJ2-7; 8 bases line up with TRBD1. The sequence was collected from a man in his forties or fifties with acute or convalescent COVID-19. In DNA form, the CDR3 reads TGCGCCAGCAGCTTGGACTCGGGACAGGTCAACGAGCAGTACTTC. This codes for CASSLDSGQVNEQYF.